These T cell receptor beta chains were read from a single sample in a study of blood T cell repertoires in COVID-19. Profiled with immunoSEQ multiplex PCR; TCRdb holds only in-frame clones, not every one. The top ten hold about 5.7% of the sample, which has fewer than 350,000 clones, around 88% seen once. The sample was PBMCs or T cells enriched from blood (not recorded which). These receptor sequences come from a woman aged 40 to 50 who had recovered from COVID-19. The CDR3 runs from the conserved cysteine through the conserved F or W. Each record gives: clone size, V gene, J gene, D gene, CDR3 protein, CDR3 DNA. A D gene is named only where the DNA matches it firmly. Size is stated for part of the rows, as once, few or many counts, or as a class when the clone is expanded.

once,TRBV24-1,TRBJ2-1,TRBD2,CATSGQVLAGVENEQFF,TGTGCCACCAGTGGCCAAGTTCTAGCGGGAGTCGAGAATGAGCAGTTCTTC
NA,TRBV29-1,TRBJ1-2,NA,CSVVEGGDYGYTF,TGCAGCGTTGTCGAGGGCGGGGACTATGGCTACACCTTC
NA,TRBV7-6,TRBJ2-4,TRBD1,CASSLARGQNEIQYF,TGTGCCAGCAGCTTAGCGAGGGGACAGAACGAGATTCAGTACTTC
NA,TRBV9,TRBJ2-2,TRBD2,CASSVAHSSGRGTGELFF,TGTGCCAGCAGCGTAGCCCATTCTAGCGGGAGGGGCACCGGGGAGCTGTTTTTT
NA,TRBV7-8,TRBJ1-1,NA,CASSPPGHRNTEAFF,TGTGCCAGCAGCCCCCCGGGACACCGGAACACTGAAGCTTTCTTT
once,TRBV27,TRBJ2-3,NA,CASSPHPQKSDTQYF,TGTGCCAGCAGTCCCCACCCACAGAAGTCAGATACGCAGTATTTT
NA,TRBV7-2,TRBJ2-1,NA,CASSLALREQFF,TGTGCCAGCAGCTTGGCTCTGAGGGAGCAGTTCTTC
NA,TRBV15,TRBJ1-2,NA,CATSRDKIYGYTF,TGTGCCACCAGCAGGGACAAGATCTATGGCTACACCTTC
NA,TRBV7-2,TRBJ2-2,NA,CASSSDRNTGELFF,TGTGCCAGCAGCTCAGACAGGAACACCGGGGAGCTGTTTTTT
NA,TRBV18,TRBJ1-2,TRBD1,CASSSRQGRASYGYTF,TGTGCCAGCTCAAGCCGACAGGGGAGGGCTAGCTATGGCTACACCTTC
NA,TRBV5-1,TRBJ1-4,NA,CASSPGIGEKLFF,TGCGCCAGCAGCCCGGGAATAGGGGAAAAACTGTTTTTT
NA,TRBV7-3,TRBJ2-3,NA,CASCFQGGDTQYF,TGTGCCAGCTGCTTTCAGGGAGGAGATACGCAGTATTTT
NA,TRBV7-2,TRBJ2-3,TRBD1,CASSRNGQGVTDTQYF,TGTGCCAGCAGCCGCAACGGACAGGGGGTCACAGATACGCAGTATTTT
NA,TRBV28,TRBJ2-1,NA,CASSLQALNNEQFF,TGTGCCAGCAGTTTACAGGCTTTGAACAATGAGCAGTTCTTC
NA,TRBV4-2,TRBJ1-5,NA,CASSQEGASAQPQHF,TGTGCCAGCAGCCAAGAAGGGGCCTCGGCACAGCCCCAGCATTTT
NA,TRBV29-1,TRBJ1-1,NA,CSIGAMGTEAFF,TGCAGCATAGGAGCGATGGGCACTGAAGCTTTCTTT
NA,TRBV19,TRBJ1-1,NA,CASSLGTTYENTEAFF,TGTGCCAGTAGTCTGGGGACAACATATGAGAACACTGAAGCTTTCTTT
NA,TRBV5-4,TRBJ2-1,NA,CASSLGGPTYNEQFF,TGTGCCAGCAGCTTGGGCGGGCCGACCTACAATGAGCAGTTCTTC